What follows are 14 T cell receptor beta chains derived from one specimen sequenced in a study of T cells after yellow fever vaccination. TCRdb independently ran MiXCR on the 5' RACE reads; one entry per CDR3 protein. The sample holds a few hundred thousand distinct CDR3 sequences, less than 9% seen once. The sequences come from CD4+ T cells sorted from PBMCs, collected 15 days after the yellow fever booster vaccination. These receptors all come from a man aged 25-40 years who received the YFV17D yellow fever vaccine.

V is TRBV10-3 and J is TRBJ2-7; TRBD1 or TRBD2 may be the D gene (5 bases each). V was cut by 4 bases and J by 2 bases, with 6 bases left in between. Germline CDR1 ENHRY, CDR2 SYGVKD. This CDR3 is built from 12 residues. The chain's CDR3 is CAISGDPYEQYF. The CDR3 DNA reads TGTGCCATCAGTGGGGACCCCTACGAGCAGTACTTC.

Only a few counts were recorded for this clonotype. This sequence joins TRBV20-1 and TRBJ1-5, with 8 bases that match TRBD1. This CDR3 comprises 14 residues. V dropped 3 bases and J dropped 2; count of bases not matched to a gene: 3. Germline assignment: CDR1 DFQATT and CDR2 SNEGSKA (reference sequence). The chain's CDR3 is CSARQGAGNQPQHF. The CDR3 DNA follows: TGCAGTGCTAGGCAGGGGGCCGGCAATCAGCCCCAGCATTTT.

This clonotype was counted ten times or more. The CDR3 spells CSAAQGQETQYF. In nucleotides, the CDR3 is TGCAGCGCTGCACAGGGACAAGAGACCCAGTACTTC. The chain is built from TRBV29-1 and TRBJ2-5; tentative D call: TRBD1 (6 bases). Looked up from germline, CDR1 is SQVTM and CDR2 is ANQGSEA. V was cut by 7 bases and J by 2 bases, with 11 bases left in between. This CDR3 contains 12 residues.

This clonotype was recorded a few times. The rearrangement links TRBV27 to TRBJ1-3; the D gene is possibly TRBD1 (5 bases). Trimming left V 2 bases short and J 2 bases short, with 10 bases between. The CDR3 runs 15 residues. Germline V gene sequence: CDR1 MNHEY, CDR2 SMNVEV (reference sequence). In nucleotides, the CDR3 is TGTGCCAGCAGTTTACAGGGATTTCCTGGAAACACCATATATTTT. Its translation is CASSLQGFPGNTIYF.

The V gene is TRBV12-3 or TRBV12-4, the J gene TRBJ1-5; unclear D gene. The CDR3 has 14 amino acids. V lost 5 bases and J 0 bases, leaving 8 bases between the germline ends. DNA for the CDR3: TGTGCCAGCAGTCCTGTTTATAGCAATCAGCCCCAGCATTTT. It encodes CASSPVYSNQPQHF.

This clonotype has only a few counts. The chain recombines TRBV7-3 with TRBJ2-1; TRBD2 matches at 7 bases. This CDR3 comprises 15 residues. Germline V gives CDR1 SGHTA, CDR2 FQGTGA. V shed 1 base and J 8 bases; nucleotides not matched to a gene: 8. The CDR3 protein is CASSLMAGVFDEQFF. The CDR3 DNA sequence: TGTGCCAGCAGCTTAATGGCGGGAGTTTTCGATGAGCAGTTCTTC.

This chain uses TRBV5-4 with TRBJ2-3; 10 bases are a match to TRBD2. Looked up from germline, CDR1 is SGHNT and CDR2 is YYREEE (reference sequence). This CDR3 contains 14 residues. After removal of 4 bases from V and 8 bases from J, the junction contained 7 bases not matched to a gene. Here the CDR3 reads CASSPSGRRATQYF. Here the CDR3 DNA reads TGTGCCAGCAGCCCTAGCGGGAGACGTGCTACGCAGTATTTT.

The gene calls are TRBV10-3 and TRBJ2-1; no definite D call. The CDR3 sequence is 12 residues long. V dropped 9 bases and J dropped 9 bases, with 15 bases sitting between them. Germline loops: CDR1 ENHRY, CDR2 SYGVKD. The CDR3 DNA sequence: TGTGCCATTAAGGGAAGGGAAGGTGAGCAGTTCTTC. This codes for CAIKGREGEQFF.

The table lists this clonotype with many counts. J is TRBJ2-2 and V is TRBV2; D unresolved. Germline CDR1 SNHLY, CDR2 FYNNEI. The CDR3 runs to 15 residues. The V and J ends lost 4 bases and 3 bases respectively, with 12 bases between them. The CDR3 reads CASSGIEGYTGELFF. The DNA of the CDR3 is TGTGCCAGCAGTGGGATCGAAGGATACACCGGGGAGCTGTTTTTT.

There are a few counts of this clonotype. This sequence joins TRBV11-2 and TRBJ2-6; D is perhaps TRBD1 or TRBD2 (5 bases each). With 4 bases removed from V and 1 base from J, the gap between germline ends came to 17 bases. Germline values: CDR1 SGHAT, CDR2 FQNNGV. The CDR3 contains 18 residues. CDR3 protein: CASSWGRRAGSGANVLTF. CDR3 nucleotide sequence: TGTGCCAGCAGCTGGGGACGGCGGGCAGGTTCTGGGGCCAACGTCCTGACTTTC.

V is TRBV5-5 and J is TRBJ2-1, with D possibly being TRBD1 (5 bases). The length of the CDR3 is 18 residues. V lost 0 bases and J 2 bases, leaving 18 bases between the germline ends. Germline CDR1 SGHKS, CDR2 YYEKEE (reference sequence). Here the CDR3 DNA reads TGTGCCAGCAGCTTGGCCGGCCAAGGGGTTCCGACCTACAATGAGCAGTTCTTC. Its protein is CASSLAGQGVPTYNEQFF.

In its sample, this clonotype was seen a few times. The chain uses TRBV29-1 and TRBJ1-2; the match to TRBD1 covers 8 bases. Trimming took 7 bases from V and 2 from J; bases not matched to a gene: 6. The CDR3 runs to 13 residues. Germline CDR1 is SQVTM and CDR2 is ANQGSEA. The CDR3 DNA reads as TGCAGCGCCCGGGGACAGGACAACTATGGCTACACCTTC. It is translated as CSARGQDNYGYTF.

J is TRBJ1-6 and V is TRBV15, with D unresolved. The CDR3 loop spans 14 amino acids. Germline CDR1 and CDR2: LNHNV and YYDKDF (reference sequence). V was clipped by 0 bases and J by 5 bases, with 5 bases between them. The CDR3 DNA follows: TGTGCCACCAGCAGAGATGTTGATAATTCACCCCTCCACTTT. This codes for CATSRDVDNSPLHF.

The CDR3 protein is CASSFRDRINQPQHF. The CDR3 DNA follows: TGTGCCAGCAGCTTCCGGGACAGGATAAATCAGCCCCAGCATTTT. The chain joins TRBV5-6 to TRBJ1-5; 8 bases align to TRBD1. V shed 2 bases and J 4 bases; nucleotides not matched to a gene: 5. Germline lookup yields CDR1 SGHDT and CDR2 YYEEEE. This CDR3 contains 15 residues.